These 15 T cell receptor beta chains were all obtained from the same sample, sequenced in a study of OX40 agonist ivuxolimab in advanced cancers. TCRdb's copy holds only in-frame clones and misses some; the assay was immunoSEQ multiplex PCR. The data show some 26,000 clones, 77% seen once. The sequencing used CD4+ or CD8+ T cells sorted from blood, collected in a trial of the OX40 agonist ivuxolimab. These receptors were collected from an adult with an advanced solid tumor such as melanoma, head and neck, liver or kidney cancer.

The chain has TRBV7-2 and TRBJ2-5; 8 positions match TRBD2. CDR1 is SGHTA, CDR2 FQGNSA, per germline. The CDR3 sequence is 16 residues long. V was clipped by 5 bases and J by 5 bases; unmatched bases: 13. The CDR3 DNA reads TGTGCCAGCAGCGTATCGGGACTAGGACCCCTGGAGACCCAGTACTTC. Protein sequence: CASSVSGLGPLETQYF.

In its sample, this clone was seen a few times. The chain uses TRBV11-2 and TRBJ2-5; D not resolved. In germline, CDR1 is SGHAT, CDR2 FQNNGV. This CDR3 comprises 13 residues. V lost 2 bases to trimming and J lost 4 bases, with 8 bases between them. CDR3 in amino acids: CASSLPTTETQYF. The DNA for the CDR3 is TGTGCCAGCAGCTTACCCACTACAGAGACCCAGTACTTC.

The V call is TRBV7-9, the J call TRBJ2-1; TRBD2 matches at 11 bases. V shed 4 bases and J 1 base; nucleotides not matched to a gene: 9. The CDR3 loop spans 18 amino acids. CDR1 and CDR2 from the germline V gene are SEHNR and FQNEAQ (reference sequence). The CDR3 region is CASSSKEPSGRSYNEQFF. As DNA, the CDR3 is TGTGCCAGCAGCTCAAAGGAGCCTAGCGGGAGGTCCTACAATGAGCAGTTCTTC. The full variable domain, its missing parts supplied by reference TRBV7-9 and TRBJ2-1, is DTGVSQNPRHKITKRGQNVTFRCDPISEHNRLYWYRQTLGQGPEFLTYFQNEAQLEKSRLLSDRFSAERPKGSFSTLEIQRTEQGDSAMYLCASSSKEPSGRSYNEQFFGPGTRLTVL.

V and J are TRBV9 and TRBJ1-1, with a possible D match to TRBD1 (5 bases). This CDR3 has 13 amino acids. The V and J ends lost 7 bases and 1 base respectively, with 11 bases between them. The germline CDR1 and CDR2 sequences are SGDLS and YYNGEE. For the CDR3, the DNA is TGTGCCAGCGGGGGACCGGGGAACACTGAAGCTTTCTTT. Its protein product is CASGGPGNTEAFF.

This clone was found a few times. This chain uses TRBV7-2 with TRBJ2-3; D unresolved. The CDR3 contains 13 residues. The ends were cut back, 5 bases at V and 9 bases at J, with 15 bases in the middle. Germline loops: CDR1 SGHTA, CDR2 FQGNSA. The CDR3 DNA sequence: TGTGCCAGCAGCCCCCTCAATTCCGAGACGCAGTATTTT. It encodes CASSPLNSETQYF.

This clone was counted only a few times. This rearrangement joins TRBV10-3 to TRBJ1-5, with D unresolved. V lost 6 bases and J 7 bases, leaving 13 bases between the germline ends. The CDR3 covers 13 residues. Germline V CDR1 and CDR2: ENHRY, SYGVKD. The CDR3: CAIREDGSQPQHF. Here the CDR3 DNA reads TGTGCCATCAGGGAGGACGGGTCACAGCCCCAGCATTTT.

The chain employs TRBV9 and TRBJ2-1, with 9 nucleotides matching TRBD2. J gave up 5 bases and V 4 bases, and 10 bases lay outside the gene matches. CDR3 length: 16 amino acids. CDR1 and CDR2 from the germline V gene are SGDLS and YYNGEE. The chain's CDR3 is CASSPPASGANNEQFF. The CDR3 region has the DNA TGTGCCAGCAGCCCTCCTGCTAGCGGGGCAAACAATGAGCAGTTCTTC.

The rearrangement links TRBV29-1 to TRBJ1-6; D remains ambiguous. Trimming cost V 7 bases and J 6 bases, with 13 bases left between them. The length of the CDR3 is 13 residues. CDR1 and CDR2 from the germline V gene are SQVTM and ANQGSEA. Here the CDR3 reads CSGSESLNSPLHF. DNA for the CDR3: TGCAGCGGATCAGAATCCCTTAATTCACCCCTCCACTTT.

This clone was picked up one time. The genes are TRBV30 and TRBJ2-7; D might be TRBD1 (6 bases). CDR3 length equals 12 residues. In germline, CDR1 is GTSNPN, CDR2 SVGIG (reference sequence). V lost 5 bases and J lost 2, with 10 bases in between. The CDR3 bases are TGTGCCTGGGGACGGGACACCTACGAGCAGTACTTC. It translates to CAWGRDTYEQYF.

By share of the sample, this clone is large (0.1 to 1%). This rearrangement joins TRBV19 to TRBJ2-7; no clear D. The V end lost 5 bases, the J end lost 0 bases, and 8 bases lay between the germline ends. CDR3 length: 13 amino acids. The germline CDR1 and CDR2 sequences are LNHDA and SQIVND (reference sequence). CDR3: CASSATVSYEQYF. DNA for the CDR3: TGTGCCAGTAGTGCCACGGTCTCCTACGAGCAGTACTTC.

The chain carries TRBV28 and TRBJ2-3; D unresolved. Trimming shortened V by 6 bases and J by 0 bases, and 13 bases separated the two germline ends. This CDR3 spans 15 amino acids. Germline V gene data show CDR1 as MDHEN and CDR2 as SYDVKM. CDR3 sequence: CASSPTVSSTDTQYF. CDR3 sequence (DNA): TGTGCCAGCAGCCCGACTGTTTCTAGCACAGATACGCAGTATTTT.

This clone was counted only a few times. The CDR3 bases are TGTGCCAGCAGCTTCAGGGACGCGGATACGCAGTATTTT. Translation: CASSFRDADTQYF. The chain has TRBV7-9 and TRBJ2-3; possibly TRBD1 or TRBD2 for D (5 bases each). Germline V gene lookup returns CDR1 SEHNR and CDR2 FQNEAQ (reference sequence). V dropped 3 bases and J dropped 6 bases, with 10 bases sitting between them. The CDR3 runs 13 residues. The variable domain in full, completed from reference TRBV7-9 and TRBJ2-3, reads DTGVSQNPRHKITKRGQNVTFRCDPISEHNRLYWYRQTLGQGPEFLTYFQNEAQLEKSRLLSDRFSAERPKGSFSTLEIQRTEQGDSAMYLCASSFRDADTQYFGPGTRLTVL.

The chain's CDR3 is CASSPETQANYGYTF. CDR3 nucleotides: TGTGCCAGCTCACCGGAGACACAAGCTAACTATGGCTACACCTTC. The chain recombines TRBV18 with TRBJ1-2; D unresolved. In germline, CDR1 is KGHSH, CDR2 LQKENI. V lost 3 bases to trimming and J lost 0 bases, with 11 bases between them. The CDR3 length is 15 residues.

The rearrangement links TRBV4-2 to TRBJ1-2, with D tentatively TRBD1 (6 bases). The CDR3 consists of 15 residues. V lost 2 bases and J 3 bases, leaving 13 bases between the germline ends. The germline V gene has CDR1 LGHNA and CDR2 YNFKEQ. This chain's CDR3 is CASSQNRESYYGYTF. The CDR3 DNA sequence: TGTGCCAGCAGCCAAAACAGGGAGTCGTACTATGGCTACACCTTC.

CDR3 DNA: TGTGCCAGCAGCTCATCACTAGCGGGGGGTCGAGATACGCAGTATTTT. Its translation is CASSSSLAGGRDTQYF. The chain links TRBV9 to TRBJ2-3; 12 bases line up with TRBD2. V trimming: 4 bases; J trimming: 5 bases; junction bases outside the gene matches: 8. CDR3 length equals 16 residues. Germline loops: CDR1 SGDLS, CDR2 YYNGEE.